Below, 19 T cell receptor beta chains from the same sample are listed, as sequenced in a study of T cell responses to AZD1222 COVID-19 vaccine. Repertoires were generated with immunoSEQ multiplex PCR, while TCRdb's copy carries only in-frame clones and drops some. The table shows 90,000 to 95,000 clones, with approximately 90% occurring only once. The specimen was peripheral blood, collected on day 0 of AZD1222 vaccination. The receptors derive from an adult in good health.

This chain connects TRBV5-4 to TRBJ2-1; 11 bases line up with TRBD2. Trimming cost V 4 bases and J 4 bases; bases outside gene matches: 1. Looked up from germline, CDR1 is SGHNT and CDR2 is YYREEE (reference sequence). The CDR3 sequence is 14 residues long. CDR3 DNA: TGTGCCAGCAGCGGGACTAGCGGATACAATGAGCAGTTCTTC. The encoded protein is CASSGTSGYNEQFF.

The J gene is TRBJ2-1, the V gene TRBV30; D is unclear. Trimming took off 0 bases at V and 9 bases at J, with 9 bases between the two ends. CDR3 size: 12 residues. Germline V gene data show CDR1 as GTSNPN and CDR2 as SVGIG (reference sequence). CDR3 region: CAWSVSVGEQFF. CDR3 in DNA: TGTGCCTGGAGTGTAAGCGTAGGTGAGCAGTTCTTC.

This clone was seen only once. The CDR3 is CASSFWFLDTQYF. CDR3 DNA sequence: TGTGCCAGCAGTTTTTGGTTTCTAGATACGCAGTATTTT. V and J are TRBV27 and TRBJ2-3, with D unresolved. The CDR3 extends over 13 amino acids. Trimming removed 3 bases from V and 5 bases from J, with 9 bases in between. Germline CDR1 reads MNHEY; CDR2 reads SMNVEV (reference sequence).

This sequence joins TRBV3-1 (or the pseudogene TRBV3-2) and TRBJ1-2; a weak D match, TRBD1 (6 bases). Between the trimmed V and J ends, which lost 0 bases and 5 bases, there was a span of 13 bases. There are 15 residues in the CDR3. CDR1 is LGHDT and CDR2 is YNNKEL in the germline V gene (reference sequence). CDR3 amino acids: CASSQDAQGRYGYTF. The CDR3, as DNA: TGTGCCAGCAGCCAAGATGCACAGGGAAGGTATGGCTACACCTTC.

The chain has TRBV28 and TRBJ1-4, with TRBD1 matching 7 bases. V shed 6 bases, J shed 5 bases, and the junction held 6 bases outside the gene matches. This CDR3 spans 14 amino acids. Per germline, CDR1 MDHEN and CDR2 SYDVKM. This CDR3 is CASSPGQQNEKLFF. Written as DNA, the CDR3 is TGTGCCAGCAGCCCGGGACAGCAAAATGAAAAACTGTTTTTT.

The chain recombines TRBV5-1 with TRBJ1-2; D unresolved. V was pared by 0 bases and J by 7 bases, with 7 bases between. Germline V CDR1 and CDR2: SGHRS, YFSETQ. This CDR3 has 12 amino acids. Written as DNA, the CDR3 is TGCGCCAGCAGCTTGGAAAGGGTTGGCTACACCTTC. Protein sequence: CASSLERVGYTF.

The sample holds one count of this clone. Here the CDR3 DNA reads TGTGCCAGCAGAGGGACAGGGATGTATGAAAAACTGTTTTTT. This codes for CASRGTGMYEKLFF. The chain couples TRBV4-2 to TRBJ1-4; 9 nucleotides agree with TRBD1. Germline assignment: CDR1 LGHNA and CDR2 YNFKEQ. V was pared by 6 bases and J by 6 bases, with 5 bases of the junction left unmatched. The CDR3 runs 14 residues.

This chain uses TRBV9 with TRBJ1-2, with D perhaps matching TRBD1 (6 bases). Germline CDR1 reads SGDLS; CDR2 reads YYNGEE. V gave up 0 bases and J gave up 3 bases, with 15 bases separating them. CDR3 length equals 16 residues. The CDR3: CASSVGTGARDYGYTF. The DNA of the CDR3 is TGTGCCAGCAGCGTAGGCACGGGGGCGCGGGACTATGGCTACACCTTC.

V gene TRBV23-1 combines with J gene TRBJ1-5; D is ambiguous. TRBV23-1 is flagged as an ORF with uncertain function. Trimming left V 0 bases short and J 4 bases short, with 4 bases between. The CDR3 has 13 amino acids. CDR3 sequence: CASSQSRNQPQHF. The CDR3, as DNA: TGCGCCAGCAGTCAATCCAGAAATCAGCCCCAGCATTTT.

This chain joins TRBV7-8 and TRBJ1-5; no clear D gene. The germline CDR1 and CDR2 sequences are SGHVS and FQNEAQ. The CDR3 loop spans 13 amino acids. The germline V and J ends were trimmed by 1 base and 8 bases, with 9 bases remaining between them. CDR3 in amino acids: CASSLVRSEPQHF. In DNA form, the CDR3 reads TGTGCCAGCAGCTTAGTGAGGTCGGAGCCCCAGCATTTT.

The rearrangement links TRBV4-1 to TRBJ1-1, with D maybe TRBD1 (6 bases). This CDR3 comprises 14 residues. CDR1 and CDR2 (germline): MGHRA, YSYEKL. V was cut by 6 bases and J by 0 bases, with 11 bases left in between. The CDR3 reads CASRRTGMNTEAFF. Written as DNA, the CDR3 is TGCGCCAGCAGACGCACAGGGATGAACACTGAAGCTTTCTTT.

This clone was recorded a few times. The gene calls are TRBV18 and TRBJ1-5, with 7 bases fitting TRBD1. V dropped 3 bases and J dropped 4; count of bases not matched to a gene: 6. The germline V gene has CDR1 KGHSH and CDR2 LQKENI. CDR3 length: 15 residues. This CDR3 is CASSPLRDSNQPQHF. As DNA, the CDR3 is TGTGCCAGCTCACCTCTCCGGGACAGTAATCAGCCCCAGCATTTT.

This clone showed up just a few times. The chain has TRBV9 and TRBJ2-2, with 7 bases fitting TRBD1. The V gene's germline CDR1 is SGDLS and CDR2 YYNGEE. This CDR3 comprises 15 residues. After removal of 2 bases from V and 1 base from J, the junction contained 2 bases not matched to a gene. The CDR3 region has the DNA TGTGCCAGCAGCGTCGGGACAGTGAACACCGGGGAGCTGTTTTTT. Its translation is CASSVGTVNTGELFF. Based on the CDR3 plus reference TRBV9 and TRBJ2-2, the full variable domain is DSGVTQTPKHLITATGQRVTLRCSPRSGDLSVYWYQQSLDQGLQFLIQYYNGEERAKGNILERFSAQQFPDLHSELNLSSLELGDSALYFCASSVGTVNTGELFFGEGSRLTVL.

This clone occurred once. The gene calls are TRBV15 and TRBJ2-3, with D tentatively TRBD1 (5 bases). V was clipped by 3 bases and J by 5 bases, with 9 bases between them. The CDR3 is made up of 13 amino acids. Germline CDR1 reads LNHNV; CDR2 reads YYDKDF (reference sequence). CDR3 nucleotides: TGTGCCACCAGCAGTAACCAGGGAGATACGCAGTATTTT. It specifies CATSSNQGDTQYF.

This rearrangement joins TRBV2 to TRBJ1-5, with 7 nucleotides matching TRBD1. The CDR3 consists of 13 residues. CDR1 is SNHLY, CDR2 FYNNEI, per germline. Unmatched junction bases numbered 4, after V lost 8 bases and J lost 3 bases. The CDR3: CASAQGDNQPQHF. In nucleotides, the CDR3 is TGTGCCAGCGCCCAGGGGGACAATCAGCCCCAGCATTTT.

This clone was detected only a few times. This chain's CDR3 is CASSQTGNYGYTF. The CDR3 DNA reads TGTGCCAGCAGTCAGACAGGGAACTATGGCTACACCTTC. This chain joins TRBV6-5 and TRBJ1-2; 7 bases agree with TRBD1. The germline CDR1 and CDR2 sequences are MNHEY and SVGAGI. Unmatched junction bases numbered 2, after V lost 5 bases and J lost 2 bases. This CDR3 contains 13 residues.

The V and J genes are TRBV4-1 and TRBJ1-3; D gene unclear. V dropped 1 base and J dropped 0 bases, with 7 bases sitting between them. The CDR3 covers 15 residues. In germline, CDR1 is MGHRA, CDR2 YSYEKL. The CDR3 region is CASSQGRTSGNTIYF. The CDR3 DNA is TGCGCCAGCAGCCAAGGGCGGACCTCTGGAAACACCATATATTTT.

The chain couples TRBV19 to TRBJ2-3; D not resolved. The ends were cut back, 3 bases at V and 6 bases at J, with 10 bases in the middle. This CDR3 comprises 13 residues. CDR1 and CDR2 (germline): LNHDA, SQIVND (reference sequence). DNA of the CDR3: TGTGCCAGTAGTATCCCGGGCTTGGATACGCAGTATTTT. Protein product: CASSIPGLDTQYF. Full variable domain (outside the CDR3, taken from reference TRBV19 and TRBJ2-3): DGGITQSPKYLFRKEGQNVTLSCEQNLNHDAMYWYRQDPGQGLRLIYYSQIVNDFQKGDIAEGYSVSREKKESFPLTVTSAQKNPTAFYLCASSIPGLDTQYFGPGTRLTVL.

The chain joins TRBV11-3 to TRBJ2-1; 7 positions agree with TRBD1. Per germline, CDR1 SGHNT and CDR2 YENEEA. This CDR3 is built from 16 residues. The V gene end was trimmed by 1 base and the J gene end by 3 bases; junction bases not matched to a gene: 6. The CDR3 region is CASSLVPAGGYNEQFF. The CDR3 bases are TGTGCCAGCAGCTTAGTACCGGCAGGGGGCTACAATGAGCAGTTCTTC.